This T cell receptor beta chain was retrieved from a study of shared clonotypes between healthy human individuals. Looking at the study overall: The study drew on a couple of women and a few men aged 18 to 49 as donors. Study outcomes and limitations: Larger richness was generally estimated for naive than memory subsets. Clonotypes shared by all four donors outscored non-shared clonotypes in generation probability.

In regard to this clone: Its antigen is currently unknown.

TCRdb keeps only in-frame clones here, not all; method: immunoSEQ multiplex PCR. The table has 550,000 to 800,000 clones, 90% seen once; the top ten hold around a third. The CDR3 is 16 residues long. CDR1 and CDR2 (germline): MNHEY, SMNVEV (reference sequence). Trimming took 0 bases from V and 2 from J; bases not matched to a gene: 4. The clonotype was recovered from a man aged 18-30 years in good health. Some clones in this sample may be carry-over from other donors' samples. Specimen: memory CD8+ T cells from PBMCs. This sample's subset: CD45RO+ cells pooled with CCR7-negative TemRA cells. The chain recombines TRBV27 with TRBJ2-1; TRBD2 matches at 7 bases. The DNA of the CDR3 is TGTGCCAGCAGTTTATCGTCTAGCGGAACCTACAATGAGCAGTTCTTC. As protein: CASSLSSSGTYNEQFF.